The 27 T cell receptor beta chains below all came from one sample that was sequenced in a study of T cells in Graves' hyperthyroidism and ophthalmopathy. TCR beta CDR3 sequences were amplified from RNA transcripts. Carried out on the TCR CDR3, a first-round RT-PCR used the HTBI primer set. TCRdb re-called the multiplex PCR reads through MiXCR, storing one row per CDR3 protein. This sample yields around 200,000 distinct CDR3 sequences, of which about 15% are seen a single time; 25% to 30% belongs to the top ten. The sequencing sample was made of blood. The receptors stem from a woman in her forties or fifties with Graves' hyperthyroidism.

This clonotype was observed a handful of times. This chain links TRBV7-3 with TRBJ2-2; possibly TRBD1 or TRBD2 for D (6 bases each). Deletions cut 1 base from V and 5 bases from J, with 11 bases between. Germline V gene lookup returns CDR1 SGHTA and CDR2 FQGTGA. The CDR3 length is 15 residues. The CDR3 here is CASSLMGGETGELFF. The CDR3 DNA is TGTGCCAGCAGCTTAATGGGGGGCGAAACCGGGGAGCTGTTTTTT.

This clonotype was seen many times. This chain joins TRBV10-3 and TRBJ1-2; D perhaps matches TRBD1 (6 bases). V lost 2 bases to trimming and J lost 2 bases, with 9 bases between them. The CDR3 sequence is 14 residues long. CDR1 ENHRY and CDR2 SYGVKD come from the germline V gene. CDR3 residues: CAISEKGGNYGYTF. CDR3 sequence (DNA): TGTGCCATCAGTGAGAAAGGGGGGAACTATGGCTACACCTTC.

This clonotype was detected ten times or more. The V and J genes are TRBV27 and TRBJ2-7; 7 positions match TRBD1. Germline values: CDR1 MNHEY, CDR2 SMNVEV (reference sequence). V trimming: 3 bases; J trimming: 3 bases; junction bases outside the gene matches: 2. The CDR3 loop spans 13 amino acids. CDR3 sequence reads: CASSFAGGYEQYF. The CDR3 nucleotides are TGTGCCAGCAGTTTCGCAGGGGGCTACGAGCAGTACTTC.

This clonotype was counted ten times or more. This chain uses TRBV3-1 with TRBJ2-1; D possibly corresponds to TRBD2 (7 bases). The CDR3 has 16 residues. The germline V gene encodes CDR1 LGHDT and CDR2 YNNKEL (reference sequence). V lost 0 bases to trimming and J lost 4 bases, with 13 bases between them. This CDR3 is CASSQDSRGLYNEQFF. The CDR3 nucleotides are TGTGCCAGCAGCCAAGATTCCAGGGGACTATACAATGAGCAGTTCTTC.

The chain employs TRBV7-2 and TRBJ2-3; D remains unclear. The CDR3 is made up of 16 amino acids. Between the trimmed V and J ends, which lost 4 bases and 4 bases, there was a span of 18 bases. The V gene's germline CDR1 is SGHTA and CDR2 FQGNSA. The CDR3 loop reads CASSSSITKWADTQYF. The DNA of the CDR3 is TGTGCCAGCAGCTCCTCGATAACTAAATGGGCAGATACGCAGTATTTT.

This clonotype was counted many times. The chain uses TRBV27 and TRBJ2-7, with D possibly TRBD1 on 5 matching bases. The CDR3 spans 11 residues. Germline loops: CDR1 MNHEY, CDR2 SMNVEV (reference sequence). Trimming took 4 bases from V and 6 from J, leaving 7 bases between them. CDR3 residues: CASSSRAEQYF. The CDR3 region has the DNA TGTGCCAGCAGTTCCAGGGCCGAGCAGTACTTC.

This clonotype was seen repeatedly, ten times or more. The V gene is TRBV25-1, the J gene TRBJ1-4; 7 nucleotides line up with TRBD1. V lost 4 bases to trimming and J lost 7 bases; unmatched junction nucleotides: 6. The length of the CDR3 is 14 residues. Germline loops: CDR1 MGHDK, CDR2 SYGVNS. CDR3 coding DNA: TGTGCCAGCAGTGGTCGACAGGGTCGTGAAAAACTGTTTTTT. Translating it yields CASSGRQGREKLFF.

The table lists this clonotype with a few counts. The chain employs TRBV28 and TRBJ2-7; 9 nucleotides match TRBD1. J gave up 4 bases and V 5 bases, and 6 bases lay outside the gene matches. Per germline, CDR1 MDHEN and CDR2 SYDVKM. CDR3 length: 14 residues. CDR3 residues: CASSVGTGRYEQYF. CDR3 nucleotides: TGTGCCAGCAGTGTTGGGACAGGGAGATACGAGCAGTACTTC.

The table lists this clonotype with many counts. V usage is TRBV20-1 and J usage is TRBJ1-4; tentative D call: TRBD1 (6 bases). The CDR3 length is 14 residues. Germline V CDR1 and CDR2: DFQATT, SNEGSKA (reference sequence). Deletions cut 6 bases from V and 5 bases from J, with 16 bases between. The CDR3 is CSARGRAPNEKLFF. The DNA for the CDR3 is TGCAGTGCCCGGGGGCGGGCCCCAAATGAAAAACTGTTTTTT.

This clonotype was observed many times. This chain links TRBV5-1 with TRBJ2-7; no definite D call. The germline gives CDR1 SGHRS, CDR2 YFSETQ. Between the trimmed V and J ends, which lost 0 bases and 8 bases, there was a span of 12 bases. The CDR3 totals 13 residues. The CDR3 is CASSLDGRVQQYF. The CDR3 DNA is TGCGCCAGCAGCTTGGATGGTAGGGTGCAGCAGTACTTC.

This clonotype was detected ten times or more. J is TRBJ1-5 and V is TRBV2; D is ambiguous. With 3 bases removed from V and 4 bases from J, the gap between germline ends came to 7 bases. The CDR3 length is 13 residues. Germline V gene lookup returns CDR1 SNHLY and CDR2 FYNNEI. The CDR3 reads CASSDEMNQPQHF. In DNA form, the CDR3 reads TGTGCCAGCAGTGATGAAATGAATCAGCCCCAGCATTTT. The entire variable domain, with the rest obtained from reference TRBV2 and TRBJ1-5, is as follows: EPEVTQTPSHQVTQMGQEVILRCVPISNHLYFYWYRQILGQKVEFLVSFYNNEISEKSEIFDDQFSVERPDGSNFTLKIRSTKLEDSAMYFCASSDEMNQPQHFGDGTRLSIL.

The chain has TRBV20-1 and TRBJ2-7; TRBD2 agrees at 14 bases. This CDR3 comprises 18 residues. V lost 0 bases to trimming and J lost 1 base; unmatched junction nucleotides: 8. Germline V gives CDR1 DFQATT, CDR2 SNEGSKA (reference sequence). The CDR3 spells CSARDPATSGRGSYEQYF. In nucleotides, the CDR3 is TGCAGTGCTAGAGATCCCGCGACTAGCGGGAGGGGTTCCTACGAGCAGTACTTC.

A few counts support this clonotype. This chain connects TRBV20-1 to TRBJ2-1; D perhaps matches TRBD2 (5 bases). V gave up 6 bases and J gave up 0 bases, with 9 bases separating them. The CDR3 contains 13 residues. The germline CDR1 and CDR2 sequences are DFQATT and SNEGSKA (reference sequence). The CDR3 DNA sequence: TGCAGTGCACCGGACTTCTCCTACAATGAGCAGTTCTTC. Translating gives CSAPDFSYNEQFF.

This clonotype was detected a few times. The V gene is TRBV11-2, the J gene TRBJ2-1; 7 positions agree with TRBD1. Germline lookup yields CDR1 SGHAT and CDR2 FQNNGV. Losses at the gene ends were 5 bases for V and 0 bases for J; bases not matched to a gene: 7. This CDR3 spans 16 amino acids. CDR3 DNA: TGTGCCAGCAGCCATCCGGGACAGCTCTCCTACAATGAGCAGTTCTTC. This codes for CASSHPGQLSYNEQFF.

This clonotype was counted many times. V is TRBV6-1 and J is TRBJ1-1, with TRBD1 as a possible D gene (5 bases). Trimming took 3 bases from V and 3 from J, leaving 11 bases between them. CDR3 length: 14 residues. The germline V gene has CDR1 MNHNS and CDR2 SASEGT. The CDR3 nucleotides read TGTGCCAGCAGTGAGCCCAGGGCTCACACTGAAGCTTTCTTT. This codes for CASSEPRAHTEAFF.

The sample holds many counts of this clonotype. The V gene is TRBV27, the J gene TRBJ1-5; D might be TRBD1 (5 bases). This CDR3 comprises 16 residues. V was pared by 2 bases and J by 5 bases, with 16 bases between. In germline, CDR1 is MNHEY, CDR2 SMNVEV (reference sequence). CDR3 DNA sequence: TGTGCCAGCAGTTTAATTGGCGGGGGACGGGATCAGCCCCAGCATTTT. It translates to CASSLIGGGRDQPQHF.

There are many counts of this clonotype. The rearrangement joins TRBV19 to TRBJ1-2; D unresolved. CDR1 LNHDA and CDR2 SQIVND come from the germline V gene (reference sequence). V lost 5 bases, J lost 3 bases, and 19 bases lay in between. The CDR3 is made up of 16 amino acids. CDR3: CASSRGMDYQHYGYTF. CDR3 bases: TGTGCCAGTAGTCGTGGGATGGATTATCAACACTATGGCTACACCTTC.

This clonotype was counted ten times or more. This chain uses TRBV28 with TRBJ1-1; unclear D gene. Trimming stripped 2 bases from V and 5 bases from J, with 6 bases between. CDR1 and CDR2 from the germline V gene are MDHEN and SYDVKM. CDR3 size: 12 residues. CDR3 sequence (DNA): TGTGCCAGCAGTTTAAAATGGACTGAAGCTTTCTTT. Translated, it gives CASSLKWTEAFF.

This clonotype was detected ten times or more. CDR3 residues: CSVDGQGTEAFF. CDR3 DNA sequence: TGCAGCGTTGATGGTCAGGGTACTGAAGCTTTCTTT. The chain has TRBV29-1 and TRBJ1-1, with a weak D call TRBD1 (5 bases). Germline V CDR1 and CDR2: SQVTM, ANQGSEA. The CDR3 runs 12 residues. The V end was cut by 3 bases, the J end by 5 bases, with 10 bases between.

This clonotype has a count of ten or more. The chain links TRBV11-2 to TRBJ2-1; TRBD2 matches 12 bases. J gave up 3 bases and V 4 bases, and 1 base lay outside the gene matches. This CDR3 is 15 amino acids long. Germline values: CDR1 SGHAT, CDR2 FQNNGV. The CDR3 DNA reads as TGTGCCAGCAGCTGGACTAGCGGGGTCTACAATGAGCAGTTCTTC. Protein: CASSWTSGVYNEQFF.

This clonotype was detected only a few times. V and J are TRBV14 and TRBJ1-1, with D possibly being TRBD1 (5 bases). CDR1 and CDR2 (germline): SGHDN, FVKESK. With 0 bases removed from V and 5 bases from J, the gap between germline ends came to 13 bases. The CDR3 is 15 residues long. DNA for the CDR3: TGTGCCAGCAGCCAAGATCTGGTGGGACGAACTGAAGCTTTCTTT. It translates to CASSQDLVGRTEAFF.

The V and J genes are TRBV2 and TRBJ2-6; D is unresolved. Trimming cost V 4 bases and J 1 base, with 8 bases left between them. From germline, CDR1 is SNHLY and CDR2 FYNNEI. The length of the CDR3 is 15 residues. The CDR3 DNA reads TGTGCCAGCAGTGCCAAAGCATCTGGGGCCAACGTCCTGACTTTC. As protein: CASSAKASGANVLTF.

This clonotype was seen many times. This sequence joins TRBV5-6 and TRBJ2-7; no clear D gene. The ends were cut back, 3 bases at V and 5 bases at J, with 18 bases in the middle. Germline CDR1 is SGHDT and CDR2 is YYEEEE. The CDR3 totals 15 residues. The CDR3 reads CASSSARHLHNEQYF. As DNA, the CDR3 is TGTGCCAGCAGCTCAGCTCGACACCTTCACAACGAGCAGTACTTC.

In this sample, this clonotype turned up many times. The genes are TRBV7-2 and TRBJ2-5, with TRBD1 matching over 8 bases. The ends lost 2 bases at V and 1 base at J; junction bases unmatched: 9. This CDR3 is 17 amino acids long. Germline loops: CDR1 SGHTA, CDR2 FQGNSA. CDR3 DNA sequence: TGTGCCAGCAGCTTAAGGACAGGGTCCCCCTTCCAAGAGACCCAGTACTTC. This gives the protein CASSLRTGSPFQETQYF.

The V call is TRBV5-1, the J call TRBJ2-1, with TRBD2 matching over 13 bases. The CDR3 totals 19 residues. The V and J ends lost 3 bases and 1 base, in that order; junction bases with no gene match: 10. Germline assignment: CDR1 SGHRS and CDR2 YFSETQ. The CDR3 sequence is CASSSLLAGGPRSYNEQFF. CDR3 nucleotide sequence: TGCGCCAGCAGCTCCCTACTAGCGGGGGGGCCGAGGTCCTACAATGAGCAGTTCTTC.

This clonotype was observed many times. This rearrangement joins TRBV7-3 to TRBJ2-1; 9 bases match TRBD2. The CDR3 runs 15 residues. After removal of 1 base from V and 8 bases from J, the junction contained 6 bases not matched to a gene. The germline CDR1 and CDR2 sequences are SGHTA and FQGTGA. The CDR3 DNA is TGTGCCAGCAGCTTAAGTGGGACTAGCTCCCATGAGCAGTTCTTC. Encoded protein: CASSLSGTSSHEQFF.

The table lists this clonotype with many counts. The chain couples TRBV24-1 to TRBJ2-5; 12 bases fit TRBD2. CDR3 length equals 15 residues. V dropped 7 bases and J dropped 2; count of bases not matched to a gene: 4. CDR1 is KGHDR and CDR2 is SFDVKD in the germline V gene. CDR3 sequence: CATSHTSGGQETQYF. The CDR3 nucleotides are TGTGCCACCAGCCACACTAGCGGGGGGCAAGAGACCCAGTACTTC.